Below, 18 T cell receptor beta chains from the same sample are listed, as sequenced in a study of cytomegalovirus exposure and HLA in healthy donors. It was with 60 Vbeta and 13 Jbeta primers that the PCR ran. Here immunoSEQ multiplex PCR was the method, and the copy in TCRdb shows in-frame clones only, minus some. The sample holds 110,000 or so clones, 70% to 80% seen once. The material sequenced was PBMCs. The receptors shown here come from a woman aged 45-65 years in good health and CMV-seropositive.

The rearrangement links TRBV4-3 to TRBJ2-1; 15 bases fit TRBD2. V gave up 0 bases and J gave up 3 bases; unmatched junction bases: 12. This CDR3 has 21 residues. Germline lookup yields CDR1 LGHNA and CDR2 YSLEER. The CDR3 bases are TGCGCCAGCAGCCAAGATCCTCCGGGACTAGCGGGAGGTAAGAACTACAATGAGCAGTTCTTC. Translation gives CASSQDPPGLAGGKNYNEQFF.

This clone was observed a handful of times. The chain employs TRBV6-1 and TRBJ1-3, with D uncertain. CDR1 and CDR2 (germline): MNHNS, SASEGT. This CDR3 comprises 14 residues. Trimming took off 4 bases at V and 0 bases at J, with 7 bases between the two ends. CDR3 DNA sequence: TGTGCCAGCAGTGGGGCAGTCTCTGGAAACACCATATATTTT. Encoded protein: CASSGAVSGNTIYF.

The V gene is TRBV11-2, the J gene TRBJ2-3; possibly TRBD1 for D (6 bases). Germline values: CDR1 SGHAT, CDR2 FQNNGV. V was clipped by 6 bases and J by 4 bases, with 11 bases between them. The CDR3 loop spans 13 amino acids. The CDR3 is CASSFGGSDTQYF. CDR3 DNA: TGTGCCAGCAGTTTTGGGGGCTCAGATACGCAGTATTTT.

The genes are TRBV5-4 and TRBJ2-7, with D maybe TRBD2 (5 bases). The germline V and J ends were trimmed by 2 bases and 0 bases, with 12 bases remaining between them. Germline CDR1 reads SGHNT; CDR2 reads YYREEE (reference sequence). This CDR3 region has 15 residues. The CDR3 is CASSFTGESSYEQYF. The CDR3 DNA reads TGTGCCAGCAGCTTTACCGGGGAAAGCTCCTACGAGCAGTACTTC.

The CDR3 is CASSPQIEAFF. The CDR3 nucleotides read TGTGCCAGCAGCCCCCAAATTGAAGCTTTCTTT. V is TRBV7-2 and J is TRBJ1-1; D remains ambiguous. CDR1 and CDR2 (germline): SGHTA, FQGNSA. Trimming pared 5 bases from V and 7 bases from J, leaving 8 bases between. The CDR3 runs 11 residues.

The CDR3 protein is CASKETAGRFGYTF. The CDR3 DNA sequence: TGTGCCAGCAAGGAGACAGCCGGAAGGTTTGGCTACACCTTC. This chain joins TRBV2 and TRBJ1-2; weak D call: TRBD1 (5 bases). V was clipped by 7 bases and J by 7 bases, with 19 bases between them. Germline values: CDR1 SNHLY, CDR2 FYNNEI. CDR3 length: 14 residues.

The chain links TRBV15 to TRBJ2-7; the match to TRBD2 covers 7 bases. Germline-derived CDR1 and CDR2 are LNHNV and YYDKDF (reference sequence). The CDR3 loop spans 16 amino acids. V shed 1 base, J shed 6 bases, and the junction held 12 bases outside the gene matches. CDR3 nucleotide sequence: TGTGCCACCAGCAGAGGGATCTCAGGACTAGACTCCGAGCAGTACTTC. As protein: CATSRGISGLDSEQYF.

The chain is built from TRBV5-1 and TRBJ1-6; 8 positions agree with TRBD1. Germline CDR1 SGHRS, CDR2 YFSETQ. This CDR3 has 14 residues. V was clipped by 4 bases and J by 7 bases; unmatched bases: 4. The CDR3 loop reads CASSVDRDNSPLHF. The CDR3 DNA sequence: TGCGCCAGCAGCGTGGACAGGGACAATTCACCCCTCCACTTT.

This CDR3 reads CASSQPTGGYEQYF. The CDR3 bases are TGTGCCAGCTCACAGCCGACAGGGGGCTACGAGCAGTACTTC. The V and J genes are TRBV18 and TRBJ2-7, with 9 nucleotides matching TRBD1. The CDR3 spans 14 residues. The germline V gene encodes CDR1 KGHSH and CDR2 LQKENI. The V segment lost 4 bases and the J segment 3 bases; nucleotides outside the gene matches: 4.

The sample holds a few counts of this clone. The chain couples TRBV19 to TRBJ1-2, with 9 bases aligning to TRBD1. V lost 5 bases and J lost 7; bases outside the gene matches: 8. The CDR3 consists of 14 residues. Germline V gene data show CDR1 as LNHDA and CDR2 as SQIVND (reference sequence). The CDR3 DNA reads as TGTGCCAGTAGTTCCCGGGACAGGGTATTTGGCTACACCTTC. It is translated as CASSSRDRVFGYTF. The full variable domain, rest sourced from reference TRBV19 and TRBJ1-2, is DGGITQSPKYLFRKEGQNVTLSCEQNLNHDAMYWYRQDPGQGLRLIYYSQIVNDFQKGDIAEGYSVSREKKESFPLTVTSAQKNPTAFYLCASSSRDRVFGYTFGSGTRLTVV.

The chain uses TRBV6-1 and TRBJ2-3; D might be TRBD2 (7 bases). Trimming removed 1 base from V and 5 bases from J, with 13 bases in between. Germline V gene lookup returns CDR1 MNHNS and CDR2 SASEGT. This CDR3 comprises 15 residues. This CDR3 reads CASSEEGGLLDTQYF. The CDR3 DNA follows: TGTGCCAGCAGTGAAGAGGGGGGGCTGTTAGATACGCAGTATTTT.

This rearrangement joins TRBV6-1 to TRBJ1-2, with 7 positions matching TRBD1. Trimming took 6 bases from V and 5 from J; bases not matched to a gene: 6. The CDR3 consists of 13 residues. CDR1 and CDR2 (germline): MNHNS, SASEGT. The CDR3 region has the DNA TGTGCCAGCAGGACAGGGAACCTATATGGCTACACCTTC. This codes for CASRTGNLYGYTF.

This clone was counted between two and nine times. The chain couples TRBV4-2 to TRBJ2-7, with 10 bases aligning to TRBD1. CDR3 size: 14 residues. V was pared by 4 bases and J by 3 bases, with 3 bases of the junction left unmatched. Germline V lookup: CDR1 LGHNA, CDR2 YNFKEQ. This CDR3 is CASSLRTGGYEQYF. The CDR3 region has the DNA TGTGCCAGCAGCCTAAGGACAGGGGGCTACGAGCAGTACTTC.

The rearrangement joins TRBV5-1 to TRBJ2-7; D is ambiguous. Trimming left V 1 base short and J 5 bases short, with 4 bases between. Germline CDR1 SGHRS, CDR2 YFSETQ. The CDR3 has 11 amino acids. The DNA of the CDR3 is TGCGCCAGCAGCTTGCAGGACGAGCAGTACTTC. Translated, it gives CASSLQDEQYF.

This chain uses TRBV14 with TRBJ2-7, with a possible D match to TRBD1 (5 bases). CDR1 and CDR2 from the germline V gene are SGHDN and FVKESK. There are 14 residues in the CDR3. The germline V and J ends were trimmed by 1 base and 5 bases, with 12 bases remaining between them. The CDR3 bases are TGTGCCAGCAGCCAAGGGGGCAGGAGAAACGAGCAGTACTTC. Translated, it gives CASSQGGRRNEQYF.

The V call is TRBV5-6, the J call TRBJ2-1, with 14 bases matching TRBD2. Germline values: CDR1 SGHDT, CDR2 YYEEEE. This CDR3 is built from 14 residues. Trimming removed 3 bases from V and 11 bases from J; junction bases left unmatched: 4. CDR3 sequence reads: CASSWGLAGAKQFF. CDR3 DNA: TGTGCCAGCAGCTGGGGACTAGCGGGGGCTAAGCAGTTCTTC.

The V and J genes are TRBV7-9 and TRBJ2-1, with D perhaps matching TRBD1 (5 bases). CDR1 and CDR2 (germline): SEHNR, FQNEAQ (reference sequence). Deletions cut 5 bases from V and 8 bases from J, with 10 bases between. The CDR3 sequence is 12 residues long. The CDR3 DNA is TGTGCCAGCAGCCACCTAGGGGATGAGCAGTTCTTC. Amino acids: CASSHLGDEQFF.

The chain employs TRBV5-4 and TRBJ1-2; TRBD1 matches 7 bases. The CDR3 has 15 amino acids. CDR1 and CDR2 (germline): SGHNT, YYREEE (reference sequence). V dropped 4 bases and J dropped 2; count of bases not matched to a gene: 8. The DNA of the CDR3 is TGTGCCAGCAGCCGGGGACAGAACTCGAACTATGGCTACACCTTC. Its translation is CASSRGQNSNYGYTF.